This T cell receptor (beta chain) was found in a study of preoperative IRX-2 immunotherapy in early breast cancer. Here immunoSEQ multiplex PCR was the method, and the copy in TCRdb shows in-frame clones only, minus some. The sample lists about 62,000 clones; approximately 95% were seen once. The CDR3 sequence is 14 residues long. This clone occurred a few times. Treatment here: preoperative locoregional IRX-2 cytokine immunotherapy. Samples came from a phase Ib trial of preoperative locoregional IRX-2 cytokine immunotherapy. This TCR derives from a human donor with breast cancer. The sample here was taken from a patient treated with IRX-2 immunotherapy. The chain has TRBV21-1 and TRBJ1-1. TRBV21-1 counts as a pseudogene. This CDR3 is CASSKIQGGTEAFF. Written as DNA, the CDR3 is TGTGCCAGCAGCAAAATCCAGGGAGGTACTGAAGCTTTCTTT.